These 32 T cell receptor beta chains originate from one sample sequenced in a study of T cell responses to AZD1222 COVID-19 vaccine. The data were produced by immunoSEQ multiplex PCR, yet TCRdb's version contains in-frame clones alone and is incomplete. The sample has some 150,000 clones; around 89% are singletons. This sample comprised peripheral blood, obtained 28 days after the second AZD1222 dose. The receptors were sampled from an adult who received the AZD1222 COVID-19 vaccine.

Here the CDR3 reads CSGGQGISTEAFF. In nucleotides, the CDR3 is TGCAGCGGCGGACAGGGGATAAGTACTGAAGCTTTCTTT. This chain connects TRBV29-1 to TRBJ1-1; TRBD1 aligns across 9 bases. Germline CDR1 reads SQVTM; CDR2 reads ANQGSEA. The CDR3 covers 13 residues. Trimming took 7 bases from V and 5 from J; bases not matched to a gene: 8.

V is TRBV29-1 and J is TRBJ2-5; the D gene is possibly TRBD2 (5 bases). V was pared by 3 bases and J by 5 bases, with 16 bases between. Germline CDR1 reads SQVTM; CDR2 reads ANQGSEA. The length of the CDR3 is 14 residues. The CDR3 nucleotides read TGCAGCGTTGACGCCGGGGTGAGTCGGGAGACCCAGTACTTC. This encodes CSVDAGVSRETQYF.

This chain uses TRBV6-6 with TRBJ2-7, with TRBD1 as a possible D gene (5 bases). V was trimmed by 5 bases and J by 7 bases, leaving 9 bases between them. The CDR3 contains 11 residues. Germline V gene sequence: CDR1 MNHNY, CDR2 SVGAGI (reference sequence). CDR3 nucleotide sequence: TGTGCCAGCAGTCTAAGGACAGAGCAGTACTTC. Its translation: CASSLRTEQYF.

V usage is TRBV4-2 and J usage is TRBJ1-2; the D gene is possibly TRBD1 (5 bases). The CDR3 loop spans 15 amino acids. Per the germline V gene, CDR1 is LGHNA and CDR2 is YNFKEQ. The V end was cut by 0 bases, the J end by 2 bases, with 10 bases between. CDR3 nucleotide sequence: TGTGCCAGCAGCCAAGATTTTGACAGCAACTATGGCTACACCTTC. It codes for CASSQDFDSNYGYTF.

The chain recombines TRBV18 with TRBJ2-3, with TRBD2 identical over 10 bases. The germline V gene encodes CDR1 KGHSH and CDR2 LQKENI. V trimming: 2 bases; J trimming: 2 bases; junction bases outside the gene matches: 4. The CDR3 loop spans 16 amino acids. CDR3 in DNA: TGTGCCAGCTCACCATACACTAGCGGGAACACAGATACGCAGTATTTT. Translated, it gives CASSPYTSGNTDTQYF. The full variable domain, with the rest looked up from reference TRBV18 and TRBJ2-3, is NAGVMQNPRHLVRRRGQEARLRCSPMKGHSHVYWYRQLPEEGLKFMVYLQKENIIDESGMPKERFSAEFPKEGPSILRIQQVVRGDSAAYFCASSPYTSGNTDTQYFGPGTRLTVL.

The rearrangement joins TRBV27 to TRBJ1-4; no firm D call. The CDR3 spans 15 residues. Germline V gene lookup returns CDR1 MNHEY and CDR2 SMNVEV (reference sequence). The ends were cut back, 5 bases at V and 10 bases at J, with 20 bases in the middle. CDR3 nucleotide sequence: TGTGCCAGCAGTCCCCGGAGAGATGGGAGGGCAAAACTGTTTTTT. This codes for CASSPRRDGRAKLFF. Based on the CDR3 plus reference TRBV27 and TRBJ1-4, the full variable domain is EAQVTQNPRYLITVTGKKLTVTCSQNMNHEYMSWYRQDPGLGLRQIYYSMNVEVTDKGDVPEGYKVSRKEKRNFPLILESPSPNQTSLYFCASSPRRDGRAKLFFGSGTQLSVL.

This clone is a singleton in its sample. The chain links TRBV6-5 to TRBJ2-7; no clear D. V was trimmed by 2 bases and J by 5 bases, leaving 16 bases between them. Germline CDR1 MNHEY, CDR2 SVGAGI. The CDR3 is made up of 15 amino acids. The CDR3 sequence is CASSYQIGPANEQYF. The CDR3 bases are TGTGCCAGCAGTTACCAAATCGGGCCGGCCAACGAGCAGTACTTC.

The gene calls are TRBV27 and TRBJ1-1; possibly TRBD1 for D (5 bases). The CDR3 is 15 amino acids. Germline-derived CDR1 and CDR2 are MNHEY and SMNVEV (reference sequence). V was cut by 4 bases and J by 1 base, with 13 bases left in between. CDR3 protein: CASSWDGARNTEAFF. The CDR3 bases are TGTGCCAGCAGTTGGGACGGGGCTAGGAACACTGAAGCTTTCTTT.

The rearrangement links TRBV10-3 to TRBJ2-7; tentative D call: TRBD1 (6 bases). The V and J ends lost 0 bases and 5 bases respectively, with 14 bases between them. This CDR3 has 15 residues. Per the germline V gene, CDR1 is ENHRY and CDR2 is SYGVKD. CDR3: CAISESGQGINEQYF. In DNA, the CDR3 is TGTGCCATCAGTGAGTCCGGGCAGGGGATTAACGAGCAGTACTTC.

J is TRBJ2-3 and V is TRBV20-1, with TRBD2 identical over 8 bases. The CDR3 extends over 17 amino acids. The ends lost 3 bases at V and 4 bases at J; junction bases unmatched: 15. Germline CDR1 and CDR2: DFQATT and SNEGSKA (reference sequence). The CDR3 protein is CSASDPHDSGVPDTQYF. The CDR3 DNA follows: TGCAGTGCTAGTGACCCGCATGATAGCGGGGTGCCAGATACGCAGTATTTT.

Here the CDR3 DNA reads TGTGCCTGGAGTTCCCTAAACAGTTACGAGCAGTACTTC. This sequence encodes CAWSSLNSYEQYF. This chain connects TRBV30 to TRBJ2-7, with D hard to call. The CDR3 is made up of 13 amino acids. CDR1 and CDR2 (germline): GTSNPN, SVGIG (reference sequence). The V end was cut by 2 bases, the J end by 4 bases, with 12 bases between.

This chain links TRBV5-1 with TRBJ2-5, with TRBD2 matching 8 bases. Germline V gene data show CDR1 as SGHRS and CDR2 as YFSETQ. This CDR3 region has 13 residues. Trimming took 10 bases from V and 4 from J; bases not matched to a gene: 9. CDR3 loop: CARRGGPGETQYF. The CDR3 region has the DNA TGCGCCCGCCGGGGGGGGCCAGGAGAGACCCAGTACTTC.

Note on this clone: Mismatch with germline at one junction end may stem from a read error. The chain uses TRBV2 and TRBJ2-1; weak D call: TRBD2 (5 bases). The length of the CDR3 is 15 residues. Germline CDR1 reads SNHLY; CDR2 reads FYNNEI. Here the CDR3 reads CASREVPGDYNEQFF. The CDR3 DNA sequence: TGTGCCAGCAGGGAAGTTCCCGGGGACTACAATGAGCAGTTCTTC.

The chain joins TRBV12-3 or TRBV12-4 to TRBJ2-3; D is unclear. The CDR3 is made up of 11 amino acids. V lost 7 bases to trimming and J lost 4 bases, with 6 bases between them. The CDR3 reads CASTMADTQYF. The CDR3 DNA reads as TGTGCCAGCACCATGGCAGATACGCAGTATTTT.

The V and J genes are TRBV9 and TRBJ1-2; D gene unclear. This CDR3 has 14 residues. V was cut by 1 base and J by 3 bases, with 10 bases left in between. Germline CDR1 SGDLS, CDR2 YYNGEE. The CDR3 DNA reads TGTGCCAGCAGCGTATCGAGCGGGCACTATGGCTACACCTTC. Its protein is CASSVSSGHYGYTF.

This clone was recorded once. This chain links TRBV18 with TRBJ1-2, with 8 bases aligning to TRBD1. Germline CDR1 and CDR2: KGHSH and LQKENI. The V and J ends lost 6 bases and 5 bases, in that order; junction bases with no gene match: 14. This CDR3 is 16 amino acids long. The CDR3 protein is CASSQARTGTGYGYTF. CDR3 in DNA: TGTGCCAGCTCGCAGGCCAGGACGGGGACAGGATATGGCTACACCTTC.

The chain recombines TRBV6-5 with TRBJ2-7; D uncertain. Trimming pared 6 bases from V and 0 bases from J, leaving 9 bases between. CDR1 is MNHEY, CDR2 SVGAGI, per germline. The CDR3 has 13 residues. The CDR3 loop is CASSSDLSYEQYF. CDR3 nucleotide sequence: TGTGCCAGCAGCTCGGATCTCTCCTACGAGCAGTACTTC.

This clone has only one observation. This chain links TRBV18 with TRBJ1-4; D is ambiguous. Trimming pared 2 bases from V and 0 bases from J, leaving 13 bases between. This CDR3 has 17 residues. CDR1 is KGHSH and CDR2 is LQKENI in the germline V gene. The DNA for the CDR3 is TGTGCCAGCTCACCAGGTGGAGGGCTTGCAACTAATGAAAAACTGTTTTTT. Encoded protein: CASSPGGGLATNEKLFF.

V usage is TRBV5-1 and J usage is TRBJ2-3; 10 bases map to TRBD1. Germline V CDR1 and CDR2: SGHRS, YFSETQ. The J segment lost 3 bases and the V segment lost 3 bases, leaving 4 bases of the junction unmatched. The CDR3 is made up of 15 amino acids. This CDR3 reads CASSSRDRGTDTQYF. CDR3 sequence (DNA): TGCGCCAGCAGCTCCCGGGACAGGGGAACAGATACGCAGTATTTT.

V and J are TRBV10-3 and TRBJ1-5; the D is unclear. The germline V gene encodes CDR1 ENHRY and CDR2 SYGVKD. This CDR3 is 17 amino acids long. The V end was cut by 0 bases, the J end by 0 bases, with 12 bases between. CDR3 sequence (DNA): TGTGCCATCAGTGAGTCCGCGGGAAGCCATAGCAATCAGCCCCAGCATTTT. This gives the protein CAISESAGSHSNQPQHF.

The V and J genes are TRBV2 and TRBJ1-1, with D perhaps TRBD1 (5 bases). CDR1 SNHLY and CDR2 FYNNEI come from the germline V gene. The CDR3 is 13 residues long. V was shortened by 5 bases and J by 8 bases, with 15 bases between the two germline ends. CDR3 residues: CASSIDSGLEAFF. The CDR3 nucleotides read TGTGCCAGCAGTATAGACAGCGGGCTAGAAGCTTTCTTT.

The V and J genes are TRBV6-2 or TRBV6-3 and TRBJ1-1; D ambiguous. Per the germline V gene, CDR1 is MNHEY and CDR2 is SVGEGT. The V end lost 4 bases, the J end lost 0 bases, and 3 bases lay between the germline ends. CDR3 length: 12 residues. CDR3 sequence reads: CASSFLNTEAFF. The CDR3 DNA follows: TGTGCCAGCAGTTTCTTGAACACTGAAGCTTTCTTT.

This sequence joins TRBV5-1 and TRBJ2-1; the match to TRBD1 covers 8 bases. This CDR3 is built from 14 residues. Germline loops: CDR1 SGHRS, CDR2 YFSETQ. The V gene end was trimmed by 3 bases and the J gene end by 6 bases; junction bases not matched to a gene: 5. CDR3 protein: CASSSGGGSNEQFF. In DNA form, the CDR3 reads TGCGCCAGCAGCTCAGGGGGCGGTTCCAATGAGCAGTTCTTC. Combining the CDR3 with reference TRBV5-1 and TRBJ2-1 gives the whole variable domain KAGVTQTPRYLIKTRGQQVTLSCSPISGHRSVSWYQQTPGQGLQFLFEYFSETQRNKGNFPGRFSGRQFSNSRSEMNVSTLELGDSALYLCASSSGGGSNEQFFGPGTRLTVL.

V and J are TRBV5-1 and TRBJ2-6, with D hard to call. Per the germline V gene, CDR1 is SGHRS and CDR2 is YFSETQ. The V end was cut by 1 base, the J end by 0 bases, with 8 bases between. The CDR3 loop spans 16 amino acids. CDR3: CASSLFSGSGANVLTF. The CDR3 bases are TGCGCCAGCAGCTTGTTTTCCGGCTCTGGGGCCAACGTCCTGACTTTC.

The rearrangement joins TRBV30 to TRBJ2-3; D unresolved. Deletions cut 2 bases from V and 2 bases from J, with 5 bases between. The CDR3 spans 12 residues. Germline values: CDR1 GTSNPN, CDR2 SVGIG (reference sequence). The CDR3 here is CAWSPLTDTQYF. DNA for the CDR3: TGTGCCTGGAGTCCACTCACAGATACGCAGTATTTT.

The sample holds a few counts of this clone. The chain is built from TRBV6-4 and TRBJ2-1; D is ambiguous. CDR1 and CDR2 (germline): MRHNA, SNTAGT. V was trimmed by 2 bases and J by 4 bases, leaving 6 bases between them. The CDR3 consists of 13 residues. The chain's CDR3 is CASSDGLYNEQFF. The CDR3 coding sequence is TGTGCCAGCAGTGACGGGTTGTACAATGAGCAGTTCTTC.

The chain carries TRBV4-1 and TRBJ2-3; D remains unclear. The CDR3 is made up of 14 amino acids. Trimming removed 1 base from V and 4 bases from J, with 9 bases in between. Germline V gene sequence: CDR1 MGHRA, CDR2 YSYEKL. CDR3 sequence reads: CASSQVLWADTQYF. The CDR3 DNA is TGCGCCAGCAGCCAAGTCCTTTGGGCAGATACGCAGTATTTT.

The chain couples TRBV2 to TRBJ2-2, with D perhaps assigned TRBD1 or TRBD2 (5 bases each). The V end was cut by 7 bases, the J end by 4 bases, with 19 bases between. The germline gives CDR1 SNHLY, CDR2 FYNNEI. The CDR3 sequence is 16 residues long. CDR3 loop: CASKGSGRVGTGELFF. The CDR3 DNA follows: TGTGCCAGCAAGGGGTCAGGGAGAGTAGGCACCGGGGAGCTGTTTTTT.

V usage is TRBV6-5 and J usage is TRBJ1-5, with D hard to call. CDR3 length: 16 residues. With 0 bases removed from V and 2 bases from J, the gap between germline ends came to 11 bases. The germline CDR1 and CDR2 sequences are MNHEY and SVGAGI. CDR3 sequence: CASSYSQAMGNQPQHF. CDR3 sequence (DNA): TGTGCCAGCAGTTACTCGCAGGCGATGGGCAATCAGCCCCAGCATTTT.

The gene calls are TRBV6-2 or TRBV6-3 and TRBJ1-1; the D is unclear. Trimming removed 0 bases at V and 0 bases at J, with 11 bases between. The CDR3 consists of 16 residues. Per germline, CDR1 MNHEY and CDR2 SVGEGT. The DNA of the CDR3 is TGTGCCAGCAGTTACTCGTCGGGAAGAATGAACACTGAAGCTTTCTTT. This gives the protein CASSYSSGRMNTEAFF.

The chain joins TRBV5-6 to TRBJ2-3, with a possible D match to TRBD2 (6 bases). CDR3 length equals 17 residues. V lost 9 bases and J lost 1, with 24 bases in between. CDR1 SGHDT and CDR2 YYEEEE come from the germline V gene. Here the CDR3 reads CATAPYRWRERTDTQYF. CDR3 nucleotides: TGTGCCACCGCCCCTTATCGATGGAGGGAACGCACAGATACGCAGTATTTT.

The rearrangement uses TRBV6-5 and TRBJ1-1; D unclear. Looked up from germline, CDR1 is MNHEY and CDR2 is SVGAGI. With 2 bases removed from V and 7 bases from J, the gap between germline ends came to 5 bases. This CDR3 contains 11 residues. DNA for the CDR3: TGTGCCAGCAGTTACGGGATTGAAGCTTTCTTT. Residues: CASSYGIEAFF.